Following are 3 T cell receptor beta chains from one sample sequenced in a study of blood T cell repertoires in COVID-19. Clones were sequenced by immunoSEQ multiplex PCR, and TCRdb holds only the in-frame ones, with some missing. Of 150,000 to 200,000 clones listed, roughly 84% are singletons. The specimen was PBMCs or T cells enriched from blood (not recorded which). The receptors originated from a man aged 65 to 85 who had been exposed to COVID-19.

The chain uses TRBV4-3 and TRBJ2-2; the match to TRBD2 covers 9 bases. The CDR3 is made up of 15 amino acids. V was clipped by 4 bases and J by 6 bases; unmatched bases: 6. Germline V lookup: CDR1 LGHNA, CDR2 YSLEER. The CDR3 loop reads CASSRLSGGSGELFF. The CDR3, as DNA: TGCGCCAGCAGCCGCCTTAGCGGGGGATCCGGGGAGCTGTTTTTT.

The chain joins TRBV21-1 to TRBJ2-4; the table gives TRBD2 as D, unverified against the DNA. TRBV21-1 is an annotated pseudogene. This CDR3 region has 16 residues. This CDR3 reads CASSKLVPLAKNIQYF. DNA of the CDR3: TGTGCCAGCAGCAAACTAGTTCCCTTGGCCAAAAACATTCAGTACTTC.

This clone was seen a single time. The V gene is TRBV4-1, the J gene TRBJ2-7; TRBD1 agrees at 12 bases. The CDR3 covers 17 residues. With 5 bases clipped from V and 1 base from J, the junction kept 9 bases outside the gene matches. Germline CDR1 reads MGHRA; CDR2 reads YSYEKL. Here the CDR3 reads CASSSGTGGTRSYEQYF. Written as DNA, the CDR3 is TGCGCCAGCAGCTCGGGGACAGGGGGCACGAGATCCTACGAGCAGTACTTC.